These T cell receptor beta chains were read from a single sample in a study of neurological immune-mediated disorders. From the 5' RACE reads, TCRdb called clonotypes with MiXCR, one entry per CDR3 protein. The table lists around 71,000 distinct CDR3 sequences, roughly an eighth of them singletons. Sequenced material: PBMCs. Receptor source: a female donor with HTLV-1-associated myelopathy (HAM/TSP). The CDR3 runs from the conserved cysteine through the conserved F or W.

V	length	J	CDR3
TRBV10-3	14	TRBJ1-4	CAISESPGREKLFF
TRBV2	15	TRBJ2-1	CASMVRRGGAGEQFF
TRBV7-9	14	TRBJ1-2	CASSSTRDFYGYTF
TRBV11-2	16	TRBJ2-3	CASSPWRGGGSDTQYF
TRBV20-1	15	TRBJ2-5	CSARGGEGPQETQYF
TRBV12-3/TRBV12-4	15	TRBJ2-7	CASSQASRSAYEQYF
TRBV5-1	15	TRBJ1-2	CASSLDRGGRDGYTF
TRBV5-1	17	TRBJ2-2	CASSLGLGAPNTGELFF
TRBV5-1	15	TRBJ1-1	CVSSTLGHGGTEAFF
TRBV9	15	TRBJ1-4	CASSGTGTGGEKLFF
TRBV6-5	16	TRBJ2-3	CASSSRGGGGTDTQYF
TRBV20-1	12	TRBJ2-7	CSAPPGSYEQYF
TRBV2	14	TRBJ2-2	CASSVLGGEGELFF
TRBV5-1	12	TRBJ2-5	CASSLEQETQYF
TRBV12-3/TRBV12-4	15	TRBJ1-1	CASSPHDRGGTEAFF
TRBV20-1	14	TRBJ2-1	CSAPGKGQGNEQFF
TRBV28	17	TRBJ2-4	CASSSFTSGGAKNIQYF
TRBV10-3	13	TRBJ1-1	CAIRGAVDTEAFF
TRBV12-3/TRBV12-4	15	TRBJ2-1	CASSPRGRFDNEQFF
TRBV28	15	TRBJ2-1	CASRGGSVSYNEQFF